This T cell receptor (beta chain) emerged from a study of blood T cell repertoires in COVID-19. Study-level background: From T cells, B-cell-depleted T cells, or PBMCs came the material, which was cDNA or gDNA.

Profiled with immunoSEQ multiplex PCR; TCRdb holds only in-frame clones, not every one. Altogether around 120,000 clones are present, about 77% being singletons, with the ten largest covering roughly 25%. A note on this clone: At the DNA level, this CDR3 is encoded by other sequences in the same sample as well.

The CDR3 totals 15 residues. The junction had 4 bases not matched to a gene; V was cut back by 5 bases and J by 0 bases. The germline V gene has CDR1 MDHEN and CDR2 SYDVKM. Sequencing input: peripheral blood. The chain couples TRBV28 to TRBJ2-7; 10 bases are a match to TRBD1. The sequence came from a human donor in a cohort sampled during active COVID-19. This CDR3 is CASSPGTGASYEQYF. In DNA, the CDR3 is TGTGCCAGCAGTCCCGGGACAGGGGCCTCCTACGAGCAGTACTTC.